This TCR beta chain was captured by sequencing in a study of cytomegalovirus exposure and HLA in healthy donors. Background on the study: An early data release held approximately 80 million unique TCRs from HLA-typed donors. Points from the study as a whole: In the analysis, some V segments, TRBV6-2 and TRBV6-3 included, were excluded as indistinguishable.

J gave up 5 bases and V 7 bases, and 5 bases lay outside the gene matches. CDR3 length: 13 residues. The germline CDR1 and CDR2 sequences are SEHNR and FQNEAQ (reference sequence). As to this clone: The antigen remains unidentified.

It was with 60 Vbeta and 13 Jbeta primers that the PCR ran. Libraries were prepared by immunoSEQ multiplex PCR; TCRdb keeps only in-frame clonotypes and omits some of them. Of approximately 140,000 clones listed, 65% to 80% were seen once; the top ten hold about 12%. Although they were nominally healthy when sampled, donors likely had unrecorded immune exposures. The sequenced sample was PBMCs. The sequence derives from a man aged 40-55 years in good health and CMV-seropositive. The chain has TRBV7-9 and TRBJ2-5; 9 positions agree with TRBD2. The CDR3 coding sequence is TGTGCCAGCAACTCAGCGGGAGGCGAGACCCAGTACTTC. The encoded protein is CASNSAGGETQYF.